The 13 T cell receptor beta chains below were found in one sample sequenced in a study of OX40 agonist ivuxolimab in advanced cancers. Only in-frame clones appear in the TCRdb table, and some are missing; sequencing was by immunoSEQ multiplex PCR. There are some 94,000 clones in the sample; 91% occur only once, and over 0.7% lies in the top ten. This sample comprised CD4+ or CD8+ T cells sorted from blood, obtained in a trial of the OX40 agonist ivuxolimab. The receptors come from an adult with an advanced solid tumor such as melanoma, head and neck, liver or kidney cancer.

The genes are TRBV5-1 and TRBJ2-7; a possible D gene is TRBD2 (6 bases). Germline V lookup: CDR1 SGHRS, CDR2 YFSETQ. The V end was cut by 0 bases, the J end by 1 base, with 11 bases between. The CDR3 has 15 residues. CDR3: CASSLGPGSSYEQYF. CDR3 nucleotides: TGCGCCAGCAGCTTGGGACCCGGGAGTTCCTACGAGCAGTACTTC.

The genes are TRBV7-2 and TRBJ1-2; 8 nucleotides agree with TRBD1. CDR3 length: 15 amino acids. V shed 5 bases and J 4 bases; nucleotides not matched to a gene: 9. Germline-derived CDR1 and CDR2 are SGHTA and FQGNSA. The CDR3 loop reads CASSRDRGNGYGYTF. CDR3 nucleotide sequence: TGTGCCAGCAGCCGCGACAGGGGTAATGGCTATGGCTACACCTTC. Combining the CDR3 with reference TRBV7-2 and TRBJ1-2 gives the whole variable domain GAGVSQSPSNKVTEKGKDVELRCDPISGHTALYWYRQSLGQGLEFLIYFQGNSAPDKSGLPSDRFSAERTGGSVSTLTIQRTQQEDSAVYLCASSRDRGNGYGYTFGSGTRLTVV.

This clone came up a few times. V usage is TRBV5-1 and J usage is TRBJ1-5; 7 nucleotides align to TRBD1. The V gene end was trimmed by 5 bases and the J gene end by 5 bases; junction bases not matched to a gene: 4. Per the germline V gene, CDR1 is SGHRS and CDR2 is YFSETQ. The CDR3 loop spans 13 amino acids. The CDR3 reads CASREGQDQPQHF. Here the CDR3 DNA reads TGCGCCAGCAGAGAAGGACAGGATCAGCCCCAGCATTTT.

J is TRBJ1-3 and V is TRBV7-8; D gene uncertain. The CDR3 sequence is 18 residues long. V was trimmed by 0 bases and J by 4 bases, leaving 19 bases between them. Germline-derived CDR1 and CDR2 are SGHVS and FQNEAQ. The CDR3 region has the DNA TGTGCCAGCAGCTTAGCTGGGGTCACACAGATTACCGGAAACACCATATATTTT. As protein: CASSLAGVTQITGNTIYF.

This clone was seen a single time. This sequence joins TRBV28 and TRBJ1-4; 7 nucleotides align to TRBD1. V dropped 6 bases and J dropped 0; count of bases not matched to a gene: 4. The CDR3 loop spans 15 amino acids. Germline CDR1 is MDHEN and CDR2 is SYDVKM. For the CDR3, the DNA is TGTGCCAGCAGCCCAACAGGGGCAACTAATGAAAAACTGTTTTTT. It encodes CASSPTGATNEKLFF.

This chain connects TRBV19 to TRBJ2-3; the match to TRBD1 covers 11 bases. This CDR3 spans 16 amino acids. V trimming: 7 bases; J trimming: 2 bases; junction bases outside the gene matches: 8. The V gene's germline CDR1 is LNHDA and CDR2 SQIVND (reference sequence). The CDR3 nucleotides read TGTGCCAGTACCCTAGGACAGGGGGCGAACACAGATACGCAGTATTTT. This translates into CASTLGQGANTDTQYF. The full variable domain, its missing parts supplied by reference TRBV19 and TRBJ2-3, is DGGITQSPKYLFRKEGQNVTLSCEQNLNHDAMYWYRQDPGQGLRLIYYSQIVNDFQKGDIAEGYSVSREKKESFPLTVTSAQKNPTAFYLCASTLGQGANTDTQYFGPGTRLTVL.

This clone has a handful of counts. The gene calls are TRBV7-2 and TRBJ1-5; maybe TRBD1 (5 bases). Trimming stripped 0 bases from V and 2 bases from J, with 11 bases between. CDR1 SGHTA and CDR2 FQGNSA come from the germline V gene. The CDR3 covers 16 residues. The DNA of the CDR3 is TGTGCCAGCAGCTTAGCAGGGGAAAGTCGCAATCAGCCCCAGCATTTT. It is translated as CASSLAGESRNQPQHF.

The V call is TRBV11-3, the J call TRBJ2-1, with 14 positions matching TRBD2. The CDR3 is 15 amino acids. The V segment lost 5 bases and the J segment 8 bases; nucleotides outside the gene matches: 5. The germline CDR1 and CDR2 sequences are SGHNT and YENEEA. The CDR3 here is CASSVGTSGRDEQFF. The CDR3 coding sequence is TGTGCCAGCAGCGTCGGGACTAGCGGGAGAGATGAGCAGTTCTTC.

J is TRBJ2-5 and V is TRBV11-3; TRBD2 aligns across 11 bases. Trimming cost V 4 bases and J 5 bases; bases outside gene matches: 6. The CDR3 sequence is 15 residues long. Germline-derived CDR1 and CDR2 are SGHNT and YENEEA. CDR3 residues: CASSSSSGRTETQYF. CDR3 coding DNA: TGTGCCAGCAGCTCCTCTAGCGGGAGGACGGAGACCCAGTACTTC.

This sequence joins TRBV15 and TRBJ1-1; TRBD1 is a possible D gene (5 bases). The germline CDR1 and CDR2 sequences are LNHNV and YYDKDF (reference sequence). The CDR3 length is 14 residues. Trimming took off 0 bases at V and 10 bases at J, with 15 bases between the two ends. The CDR3 spells CATSRDGGTERAFF. CDR3 nucleotides: TGTGCCACCAGCAGAGATGGGGGTACTGAGCGAGCTTTCTTT.

This sequence joins TRBV29-1 and TRBJ1-1, with 8 bases aligning to TRBD1. The CDR3 consists of 14 residues. The ends lost 3 bases at V and 4 bases at J; junction bases unmatched: 7. CDR1 is SQVTM, CDR2 ANQGSEA, per germline. The CDR3 bases are TGCAGCGTTGATCAGACACAGGGGGGCACTGAAGCTTTCTTT. It yields the protein CSVDQTQGGTEAFF.

The CDR3: CASSSTGGTYNEQFF. The CDR3, as DNA: TGTGCCAGCAGCTCCACAGGGGGCACCTACAATGAGCAGTTCTTC. This sequence joins TRBV11-3 and TRBJ2-1; 9 nucleotides align to TRBD1. Unmatched junction bases numbered 3, after V lost 4 bases and J lost 2 bases. Germline V gives CDR1 SGHNT, CDR2 YENEEA. This CDR3 comprises 15 residues.

V and J are TRBV4-2 and TRBJ2-1, with TRBD2 identical over 9 bases. Germline V lookup: CDR1 LGHNA, CDR2 YNFKEQ. V lost 0 bases, J lost 10 bases, and 10 bases stayed unmatched. The CDR3 is 16 amino acids. CDR3 region: CASSQDNGGRAREQFF. The CDR3 DNA follows: TGTGCCAGCAGCCAAGATAATGGCGGGAGGGCCCGCGAGCAGTTCTTC.